This T cell receptor (beta chain) originates from a study of blood T cell repertoires in COVID-19. Across the whole study: Italy, Spain and the United States were the sources of the convalescent and acute COVID-19 samples. PBMCs, B-cell-depleted T cells, or T cells provided the cDNA or gDNA that made up the material.

Original methodology: By means of reference gene primer amplification, nucleated cell counts were estimated. Repertoires were generated with immunoSEQ multiplex PCR, while TCRdb's copy carries only in-frame clones and drops some. That table supplies the V and J calls and clone size; D and trimming were determined from the DNA. The sample lists some 120,000 clones, around 90% occurring once. What was sequenced was peripheral blood. The sequence came from a woman between 50 and 59 years old with active or convalescent COVID-19.

CDR3 nucleotide sequence: TGTGCCAGCAGCCTTCTTAGCGGGAGTCTTAGCAATGAGCAGTTCTTC. Protein sequence: CASSLLSGSLSNEQFF. This chain joins TRBV5-6 and TRBJ2-1, with 9 bases lining up with TRBD2. The CDR3 runs to 16 residues. V lost 4 bases, J lost 6 bases, and 11 bases stayed unmatched. CDR1 SGHDT and CDR2 YYEEEE come from the germline V gene.